The present T cell receptor (beta chain) was sequenced within a study of human T cells and chemical hapten exposure. Study as a whole: Doses of diphenylcyclopropenone went to the patients' scalps weekly throughout the roughly 24-week study.

Germline CDR1 and CDR2: SGDLS and YYNGEE. The CDR3 spans 14 residues. V dropped 3 bases and J dropped 0 bases, with 9 bases sitting between them. Time point in this sample: patch test 1, 2 weeks after DPC sensitization. Indicated treatment: therapeutic diphenylcyclopropenone sensitization with weekly scalp DPC. In the original analysis: A typical sample had roughly 96,000 TCRs, with roughly 23,224 to 690,600 overall. TCRdb reprocessed the RACE reads with MiXCR, giving one entry per CDR3 protein. The V and J calls were determined by TCRdb, not by the authors. The sample contains some 77,000 distinct CDR3 sequences, around 10% of which appear only once.

The receptor's source is a woman aged 45-59 years with alopecia areata. Some clones in this sample may be carry-over from other donors' samples. The source material was whole blood, sampled in connection with sensitization to the hapten diphenylcyclopropenone (DPC). The rearrangement uses TRBV9 and TRBJ1-1; D unclear. The CDR3: CASSAEIMNTEAFF. The CDR3 DNA reads TGTGCCAGCAGCGCGGAAATCATGAACACTGAAGCTTTCTTT. Complete variable domain (other parts from reference TRBV9 and TRBJ1-1): DSGVTQTPKHLITATGQRVTLRCSPRSGDLSVYWYQQSLDQGLQFLIQYYNGEERAKGNILERFSAQQFPDLHSELNLSSLELGDSALYFCASSAEIMNTEAFFGQGTRLTVV.